What follows are 22 T cell receptor beta chains derived from one specimen sequenced in a study of cytomegalovirus exposure and HLA in healthy donors. Vbeta (60) and Jbeta (13) primers were used in the PCR. Profiling relied on immunoSEQ multiplex PCR, and the TCRdb table lists in-frame clones only, not all of them. Of about 83,000 clones listed, 70% to 75% were seen once; the top ten hold roughly 4.2%. Material: PBMCs. The source is a man in his sixties in good health and CMV-seronegative.

The rearrangement uses TRBV5-1 and TRBJ2-3, with D uncertain. V gave up 0 bases and J gave up 0 bases, with 5 bases separating them. Looked up from germline, CDR1 is SGHRS and CDR2 is YFSETQ. The CDR3 sequence is 14 residues long. The CDR3 is CASSLGGSTDTQYF. The CDR3 nucleotides are TGCGCCAGCAGCTTGGGCGGCAGCACAGATACGCAGTATTTT.

The chain couples TRBV9 to TRBJ2-7; 10 nucleotides match TRBD2. The germline V gene has CDR1 SGDLS and CDR2 YYNGEE. The junction had 6 bases not matched to a gene; V was cut back by 0 bases and J by 3 bases. The CDR3 is 16 amino acids. CDR3: CASSVGGSGGLYEQYF. Written as DNA, the CDR3 is TGTGCCAGCAGCGTAGGGGGTAGCGGGGGGCTCTACGAGCAGTACTTC.

V is TRBV6-5 and J is TRBJ2-1; D remains unclear. CDR1 and CDR2 (germline): MNHEY, SVGAGI. V was pared by 2 bases and J by 0 bases, with 5 bases between. The length of the CDR3 is 14 residues. Written as DNA, the CDR3 is TGTGCCAGCAGTTACACGAGCTCCTACAATGAGCAGTTCTTC. It encodes CASSYTSSYNEQFF.

The gene calls are TRBV7-9 and TRBJ1-6; 7 bases align to TRBD1. CDR3 length: 15 amino acids. Germline V lookup: CDR1 SEHNR, CDR2 FQNEAQ (reference sequence). The J segment lost 6 bases and the V segment lost 2 bases, leaving 4 bases of the junction unmatched. CDR3 coding DNA: TGTGCCAGCAGCTTACGACAGGGCCCTAATTCACCCCTCCACTTT. Protein product: CASSLRQGPNSPLHF. Looking up the rest from reference TRBV7-9 and TRBJ1-6 gives the full variable domain: DTGVSQNPRHKITKRGQNVTFRCDPISEHNRLYWYRQTLGQGPEFLTYFQNEAQLEKSRLLSDRFSAERPKGSFSTLEIQRTEQGDSAMYLCASSLRQGPNSPLHFGNGTRLTVT.

The rearrangement links TRBV6-6 to TRBJ2-5; possible D gene TRBD1, 6 bases. This CDR3 has 14 amino acids. Trimming removed 5 bases at V and 3 bases at J, with 13 bases between. The V gene's germline CDR1 is MNHNY and CDR2 SVGAGI (reference sequence). This CDR3 is CASSTVQGKETQYF. Written as DNA, the CDR3 is TGTGCCAGCAGTACAGTGCAGGGGAAAGAGACCCAGTACTTC.

This clone was recorded once. The chain employs TRBV10-3 and TRBJ2-7; tentative D call: TRBD2 (6 bases). Trimming left V 7 bases short and J 7 bases short, with 23 bases between. The CDR3 totals 15 residues. In germline, CDR1 is ENHRY, CDR2 SYGVKD. The CDR3 here is CAIMNYGGEKGEQYF. The CDR3 region has the DNA TGTGCCATCATGAACTATGGAGGGGAAAAGGGTGAGCAGTACTTC.

The genes are TRBV6-1 and TRBJ2-3, with 12 bases lining up with TRBD2. CDR3 size: 14 residues. J gave up 6 bases and V 5 bases, and 3 bases lay outside the gene matches. CDR1 MNHNS and CDR2 SASEGT come from the germline V gene. The CDR3 region is CASSLGLAGDTQYF. The CDR3 DNA sequence: TGTGCCAGCAGTCTAGGACTAGCGGGGGATACGCAGTATTTT.

A note on this clone: Germline is not matched at one junction end, which may reflect a read error. The rearrangement joins TRBV7-9 to TRBJ1-2; D is unresolved. CDR1 SEHNR and CDR2 FQNEAQ come from the germline V gene (reference sequence). There are 12 residues in the CDR3. CDR3 region: CSSSLDSRGYTF. Here the CDR3 DNA reads TGTTCCAGCAGCTTAGATTCCAGGGGCTACACCTTC.

The chain joins TRBV7-3 to TRBJ2-3; 11 bases fit TRBD2. Germline V gene lookup returns CDR1 SGHTA and CDR2 FQGTGA. The CDR3 length is 16 residues. After removal of 2 bases from V and 3 bases from J, the junction contained 4 bases not matched to a gene. The CDR3 sequence: CASSLSLAGATDTQYF. In DNA, the CDR3 is TGTGCCAGCAGCTTATCACTAGCGGGGGCTACAGATACGCAGTATTTT.

The V call is TRBV7-3, the J call TRBJ2-1, with unresolved D. Germline CDR1 and CDR2: SGHTA and FQGTGA. V was clipped by 5 bases and J by 2 bases, with 13 bases between them. The CDR3 has 15 residues. CDR3 bases: TGTGCCAGCAGCCCCCAGGCAAGTCCCTACAATGAGCAGTTCTTC. Encoded protein: CASSPQASPYNEQFF.

Remarks on this clone: The same CDR3 arises from other DNA sequences in this sample as well. The gene calls are TRBV5-1 and TRBJ1-1; TRBD1 matches at 7 bases. The CDR3 spans 14 residues. Germline V gene lookup returns CDR1 SGHRS and CDR2 YFSETQ. V lost 4 bases to trimming and J lost 1 base; unmatched junction nucleotides: 4. The CDR3, as DNA: TGCGCCAGCAGCCAAGGGACAGCGAACACTGAAGCTTTCTTT. Protein sequence: CASSQGTANTEAFF.

CDR3 region: CASSRNPGAVDSYEQYF. The CDR3 DNA reads TGCGCCAGCAGCCGAAACCCAGGGGCCGTAGACTCCTACGAGCAGTACTTC. The rearrangement uses TRBV4-1 and TRBJ2-7, with D possibly matching TRBD1 (6 bases). This CDR3 is built from 17 residues. With 4 bases removed from V and 0 bases from J, the gap between germline ends came to 19 bases. Germline V CDR1 and CDR2: MGHRA, YSYEKL.

The chain is built from TRBV6-5 and TRBJ2-7; possibly TRBD1 for D (5 bases). Germline values: CDR1 MNHEY, CDR2 SVGAGI. Trimming stripped 5 bases from V and 1 base from J, with 12 bases between. The CDR3 totals 14 residues. CDR3 in amino acids: CASSLLDRSYEQYF. The CDR3 nucleotides read TGTGCCAGCAGTCTACTCGACAGATCCTACGAGCAGTACTTC.

The gene calls are TRBV19 and TRBJ2-3; 11 nucleotides agree with TRBD2. The CDR3 loop spans 16 amino acids. The germline CDR1 and CDR2 sequences are LNHDA and SQIVND (reference sequence). Unmatched junction bases numbered 8, after V lost 7 bases and J lost 2 bases. As DNA, the CDR3 is TGTGCCAGTACCCCAGGACTAGCGGGTGTCACAGATACGCAGTATTTT. Its translation is CASTPGLAGVTDTQYF.

This chain links TRBV7-8 with TRBJ2-3; D is possibly TRBD1 (5 bases). The CDR3 totals 14 residues. The germline V gene encodes CDR1 SGHVS and CDR2 FQNEAQ. Trimming took off 6 bases at V and 0 bases at J, with 10 bases between the two ends. In nucleotides, the CDR3 is TGTGCCAGCAGTGACAGCGAAAGCACAGATACGCAGTATTTT. Encoded protein: CASSDSESTDTQYF.

The chain recombines TRBV7-9 with TRBJ2-3, with 10 bases matching TRBD1. This CDR3 is built from 18 residues. Germline CDR1 SEHNR, CDR2 FQNEAQ (reference sequence). With 4 bases clipped from V and 0 bases from J, the junction kept 10 bases outside the gene matches. The CDR3 DNA sequence: TGTGCCAGCAGCTCCCGGGGTTGGGGACAGGGGAGCACAGATACGCAGTATTTT. Encoded protein: CASSSRGWGQGSTDTQYF.

The chain has TRBV5-1 and TRBJ2-1; 10 nucleotides align to TRBD1. Per the germline V gene, CDR1 is SGHRS and CDR2 is YFSETQ. V was pared by 1 base and J by 7 bases, with 5 bases of the junction left unmatched. The CDR3 extends over 15 amino acids. CDR3 sequence reads: CASSLLWTGGNEQFF. The CDR3 bases are TGCGCCAGCAGCTTGCTGTGGACAGGGGGGAATGAGCAGTTCTTC.

The chain combines TRBV5-5 with TRBJ1-1; possible D gene TRBD1, 5 bases. CDR1 SGHKS and CDR2 YYEKEE come from the germline V gene (reference sequence). Trimming cost V 2 bases and J 10 bases, with 15 bases left between them. There are 13 residues in the CDR3. CDR3 protein: CASSFPGGLGAFF. The CDR3 DNA reads as TGTGCCAGCAGCTTCCCTGGGGGGTTAGGAGCTTTCTTT.

The chain joins TRBV6-1 to TRBJ2-5, with D tentatively TRBD2 (5 bases). The end of the DNA aligns better with TRBJ2-7, so the J call may be wrong. The CDR3 length is 13 residues. Germline V gives CDR1 MNHNS, CDR2 SASEGT. The CDR3 here is CASSGTGTYEQYF. The CDR3 DNA reads as TGTGCCAGCAGTGGGACGGGAACCTACGAGCAGTACTTC.

This clone has just a few counts. One end of the junction does not line up with germline, which may come from a read error. This sequence joins TRBV7-9 and TRBJ2-7; the D gene is possibly TRBD2 (5 bases). This CDR3 contains 9 residues. Germline V gives CDR1 SEHNR, CDR2 FQNEAQ (reference sequence). In DNA, the CDR3 is TGTGCCAGCAGCTCCCCGGGGTGCTTC. As protein: CASSSPGCF.

This clone was counted only a few times. V is TRBV4-1 and J is TRBJ1-3; D remains ambiguous. Germline lookup yields CDR1 MGHRA and CDR2 YSYEKL. This CDR3 spans 15 amino acids. Deletions cut 4 bases from V and 0 bases from J, with 10 bases between. The CDR3 spells CASSPEVYSGNTIYF. In nucleotides, the CDR3 is TGCGCCAGCAGCCCTGAGGTTTACTCTGGAAACACCATATATTTT.

The chain combines TRBV30 with TRBJ2-7; 7 nucleotides line up with TRBD1. The CDR3 has 13 residues. V gave up 4 bases and J gave up 0 bases; unmatched junction bases: 3. Looked up from germline, CDR1 is GTSNPN and CDR2 is SVGIG (reference sequence). CDR3 coding DNA: TGTGCCTGGACAGGGGGATACTCCTACGAGCAGTACTTC. Protein sequence: CAWTGGYSYEQYF.